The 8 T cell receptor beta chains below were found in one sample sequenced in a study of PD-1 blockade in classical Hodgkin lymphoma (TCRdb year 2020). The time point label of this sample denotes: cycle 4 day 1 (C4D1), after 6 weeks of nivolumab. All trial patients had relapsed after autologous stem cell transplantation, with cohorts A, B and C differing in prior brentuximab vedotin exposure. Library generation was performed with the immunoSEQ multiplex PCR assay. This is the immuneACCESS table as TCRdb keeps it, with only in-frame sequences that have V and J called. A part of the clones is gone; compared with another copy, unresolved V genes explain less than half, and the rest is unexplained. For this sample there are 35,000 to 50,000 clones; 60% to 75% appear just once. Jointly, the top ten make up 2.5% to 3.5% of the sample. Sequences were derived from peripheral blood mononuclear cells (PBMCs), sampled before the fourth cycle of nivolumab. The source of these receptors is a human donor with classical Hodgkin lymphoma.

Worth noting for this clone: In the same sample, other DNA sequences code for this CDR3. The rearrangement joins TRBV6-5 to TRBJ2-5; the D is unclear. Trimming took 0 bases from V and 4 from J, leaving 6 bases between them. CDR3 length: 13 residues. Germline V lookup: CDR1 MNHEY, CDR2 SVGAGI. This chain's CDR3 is CASSYSERETQYF. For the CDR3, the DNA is TGTGCCAGCAGTTACTCAGAAAGAGAGACCCAGTACTTC.

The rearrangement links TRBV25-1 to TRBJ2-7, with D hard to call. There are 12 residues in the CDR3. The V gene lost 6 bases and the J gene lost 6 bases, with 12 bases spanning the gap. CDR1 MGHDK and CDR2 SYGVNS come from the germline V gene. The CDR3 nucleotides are TGTGCCAGCAGACCAATGGACGGCGAGCAGTACTTC. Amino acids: CASRPMDGEQYF.

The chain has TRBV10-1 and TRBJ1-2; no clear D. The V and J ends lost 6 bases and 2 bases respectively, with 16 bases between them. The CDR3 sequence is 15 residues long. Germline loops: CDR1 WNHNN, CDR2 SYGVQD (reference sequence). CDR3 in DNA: TGCGCCAGCAGCCTCGACGGGGAGAAAAACTATGGCTACACCTTC. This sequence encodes CASSLDGEKNYGYTF.

CDR3 region: CASREPGREDTEAFF. In DNA, the CDR3 is TGTGCCAGCAGGGAACCGGGACGGGAGGACACTGAAGCTTTCTTT. This chain connects TRBV28 to TRBJ1-1; D is possibly TRBD1 (5 bases). Germline assignment: CDR1 MDHEN and CDR2 SYDVKM. The CDR3 extends over 15 amino acids. Deletions cut 6 bases from V and 3 bases from J, with 17 bases between.

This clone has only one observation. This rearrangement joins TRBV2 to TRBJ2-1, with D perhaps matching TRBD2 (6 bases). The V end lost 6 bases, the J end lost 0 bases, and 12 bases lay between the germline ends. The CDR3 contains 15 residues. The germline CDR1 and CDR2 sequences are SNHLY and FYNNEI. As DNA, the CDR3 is TGTGCCAGCAGATCCCTGACTAGCTCCTACAATGAGCAGTTCTTC. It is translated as CASRSLTSSYNEQFF.

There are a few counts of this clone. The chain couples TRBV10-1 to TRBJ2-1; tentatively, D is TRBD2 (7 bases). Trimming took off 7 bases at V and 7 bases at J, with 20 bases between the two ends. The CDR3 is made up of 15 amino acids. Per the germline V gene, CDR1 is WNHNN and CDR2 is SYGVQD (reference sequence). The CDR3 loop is CASIHREGQCNEQFF. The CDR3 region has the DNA TGCGCCAGCATTCACAGGGAGGGCCAATGTAATGAGCAGTTCTTC.

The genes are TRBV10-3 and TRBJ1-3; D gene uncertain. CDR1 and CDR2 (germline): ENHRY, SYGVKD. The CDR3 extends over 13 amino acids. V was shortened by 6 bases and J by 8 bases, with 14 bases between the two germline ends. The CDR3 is CAISPGRADTIYF. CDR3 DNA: TGTGCCATCAGCCCGGGAAGGGCGGACACCATATATTTT.

The DNA of the CDR3 is TGTGCCAGCAGCCCGCCCGGGGGAGGGTCCCGAGGGACCGGGGAGCTGTTTTTT. Translated: CASSPPGGGSRGTGELFF. The chain recombines TRBV28 with TRBJ2-2; 7 bases are shared with TRBD2. Germline loops: CDR1 MDHEN, CDR2 SYDVKM. Trimming cost V 6 bases and J 5 bases; bases outside gene matches: 18. The CDR3 totals 18 residues.